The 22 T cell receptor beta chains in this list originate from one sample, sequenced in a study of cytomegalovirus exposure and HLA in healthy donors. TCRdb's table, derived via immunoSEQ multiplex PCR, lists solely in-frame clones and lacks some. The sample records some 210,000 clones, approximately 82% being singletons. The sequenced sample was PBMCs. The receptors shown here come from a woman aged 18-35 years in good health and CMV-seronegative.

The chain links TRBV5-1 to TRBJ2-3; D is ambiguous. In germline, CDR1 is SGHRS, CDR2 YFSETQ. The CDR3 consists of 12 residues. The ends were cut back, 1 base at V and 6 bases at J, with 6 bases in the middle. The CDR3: CASSLTLDTQYF. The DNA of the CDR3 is TGCGCCAGCAGCTTGACTCTGGATACGCAGTATTTT.

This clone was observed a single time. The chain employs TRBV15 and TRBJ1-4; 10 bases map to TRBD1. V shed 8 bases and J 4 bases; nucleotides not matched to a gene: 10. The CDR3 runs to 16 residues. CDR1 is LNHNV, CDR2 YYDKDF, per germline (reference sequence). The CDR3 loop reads CATRQDRGPVNEKLFF. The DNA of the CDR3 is TGTGCCACCCGACAAGACAGGGGGCCTGTTAATGAAAAACTGTTTTTT.

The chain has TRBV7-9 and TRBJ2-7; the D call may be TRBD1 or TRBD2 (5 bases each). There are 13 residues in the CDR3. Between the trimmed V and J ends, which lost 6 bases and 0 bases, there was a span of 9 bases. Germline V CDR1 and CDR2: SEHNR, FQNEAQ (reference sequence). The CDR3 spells CASRGTSSYEQYF. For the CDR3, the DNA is TGTGCCAGCAGAGGGACGAGCTCCTACGAGCAGTACTTC.

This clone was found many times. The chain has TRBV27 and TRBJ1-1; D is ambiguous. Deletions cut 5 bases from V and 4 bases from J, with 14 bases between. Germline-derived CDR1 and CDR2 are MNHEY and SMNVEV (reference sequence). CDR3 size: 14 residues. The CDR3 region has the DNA TGTGCCAGCAGTCTCCGGGCAGAGGGCACTGAAGCTTTCTTT. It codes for CASSLRAEGTEAFF.

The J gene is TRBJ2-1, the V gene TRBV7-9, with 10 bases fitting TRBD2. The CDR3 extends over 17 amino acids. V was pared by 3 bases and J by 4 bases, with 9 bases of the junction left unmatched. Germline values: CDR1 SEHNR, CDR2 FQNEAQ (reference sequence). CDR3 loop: CASSFPPTSGAYNEQFF. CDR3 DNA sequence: TGTGCCAGCAGCTTTCCGCCAACTAGCGGGGCTTACAATGAGCAGTTCTTC.

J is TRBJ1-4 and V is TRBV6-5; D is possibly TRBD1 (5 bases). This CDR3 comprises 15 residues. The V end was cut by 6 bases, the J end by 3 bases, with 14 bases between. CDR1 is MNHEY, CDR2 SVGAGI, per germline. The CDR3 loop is CASRNAGTANEKLFF. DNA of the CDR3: TGTGCCAGCAGAAACGCAGGGACCGCTAATGAAAAACTGTTTTTT.

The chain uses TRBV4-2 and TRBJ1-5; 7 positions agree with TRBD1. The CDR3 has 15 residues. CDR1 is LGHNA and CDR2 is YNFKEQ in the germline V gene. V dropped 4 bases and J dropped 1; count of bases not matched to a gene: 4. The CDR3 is CASSRTGESNQPQHF. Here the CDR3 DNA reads TGTGCCAGCAGCCGGACAGGAGAAAGCAATCAGCCCCAGCATTTT.

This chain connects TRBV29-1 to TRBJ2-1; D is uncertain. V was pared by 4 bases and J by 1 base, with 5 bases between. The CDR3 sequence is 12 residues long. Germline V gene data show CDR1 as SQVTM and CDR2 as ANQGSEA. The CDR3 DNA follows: TGCAGCGTTGTGGGGTCCTACAATGAGCAGTTCTTC. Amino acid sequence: CSVVGSYNEQFF.

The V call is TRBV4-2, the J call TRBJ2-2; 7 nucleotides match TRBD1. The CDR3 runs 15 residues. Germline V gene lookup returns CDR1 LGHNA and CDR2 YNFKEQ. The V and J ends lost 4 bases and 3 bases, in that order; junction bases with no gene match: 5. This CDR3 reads CASSRSGGDTGELFF. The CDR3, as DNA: TGTGCCAGCAGCCGATCAGGGGGAGACACCGGGGAGCTGTTTTTT.

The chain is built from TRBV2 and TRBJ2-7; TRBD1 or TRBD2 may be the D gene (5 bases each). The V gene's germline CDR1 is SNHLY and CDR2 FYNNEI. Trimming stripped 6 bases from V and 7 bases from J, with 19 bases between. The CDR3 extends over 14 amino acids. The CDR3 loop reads CASRDWGFSLEQYF. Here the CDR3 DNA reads TGTGCCAGCAGGGATTGGGGGTTTTCGTTGGAGCAGTACTTC.

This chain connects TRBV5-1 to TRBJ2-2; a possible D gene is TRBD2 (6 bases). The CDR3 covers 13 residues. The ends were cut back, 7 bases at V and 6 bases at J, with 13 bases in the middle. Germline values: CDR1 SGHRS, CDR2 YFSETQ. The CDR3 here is CASRTTLSGELFF. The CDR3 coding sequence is TGCGCCAGCCGGACTACCCTTTCCGGGGAGCTGTTTTTT.

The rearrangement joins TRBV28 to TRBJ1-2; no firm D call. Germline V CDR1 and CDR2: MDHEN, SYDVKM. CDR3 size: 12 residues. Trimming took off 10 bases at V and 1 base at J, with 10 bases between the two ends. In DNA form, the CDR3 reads TGTGCCACTTACAGAAATAACTATGGCTACACCTTC. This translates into CATYRNNYGYTF.

CDR3 residues: CASSPTQGPKETQYF. The CDR3, as DNA: TGTGCCAGCAGCCCAACCCAGGGTCCGAAAGAGACCCAGTACTTC. This chain connects TRBV28 to TRBJ2-5, with D perhaps matching TRBD1 (5 bases). The CDR3 sequence is 15 residues long. The V gene's germline CDR1 is MDHEN and CDR2 SYDVKM. V was trimmed by 6 bases and J by 3 bases, leaving 17 bases between them.

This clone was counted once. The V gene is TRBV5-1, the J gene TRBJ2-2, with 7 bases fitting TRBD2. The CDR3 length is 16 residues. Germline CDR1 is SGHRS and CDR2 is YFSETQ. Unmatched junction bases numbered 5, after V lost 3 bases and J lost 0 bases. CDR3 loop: CASSSRGGTNTGELFF. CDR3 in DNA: TGCGCCAGCAGCTCCCGCGGGGGTACGAACACCGGGGAGCTGTTTTTT.

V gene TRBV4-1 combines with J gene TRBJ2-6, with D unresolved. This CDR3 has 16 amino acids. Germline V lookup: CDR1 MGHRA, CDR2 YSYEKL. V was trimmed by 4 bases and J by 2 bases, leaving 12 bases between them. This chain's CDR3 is CASSRIDPPGANVLTF. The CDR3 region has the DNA TGCGCCAGCAGCCGTATCGACCCCCCTGGGGCCAACGTCCTGACTTTC.

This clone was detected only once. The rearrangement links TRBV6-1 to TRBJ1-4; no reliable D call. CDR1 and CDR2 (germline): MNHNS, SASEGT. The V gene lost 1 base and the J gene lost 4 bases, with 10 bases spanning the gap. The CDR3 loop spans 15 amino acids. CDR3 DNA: TGTGCCAGCAGTGAAGGATATCAGTATAATGAAAAACTGTTTTTT. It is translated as CASSEGYQYNEKLFF.

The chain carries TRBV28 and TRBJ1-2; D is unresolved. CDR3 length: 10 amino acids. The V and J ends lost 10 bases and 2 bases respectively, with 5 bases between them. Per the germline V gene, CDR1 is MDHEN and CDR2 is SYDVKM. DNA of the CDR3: TGTGCCATTTGGAACTATGGCTACACCTTC. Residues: CAIWNYGYTF.

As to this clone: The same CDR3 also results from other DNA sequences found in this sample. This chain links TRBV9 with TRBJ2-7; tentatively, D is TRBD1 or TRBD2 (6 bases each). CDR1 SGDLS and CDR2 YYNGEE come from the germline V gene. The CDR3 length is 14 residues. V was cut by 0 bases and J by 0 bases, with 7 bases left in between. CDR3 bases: TGTGCCAGCAGCGTAGCGGGGGCCTCCTACGAGCAGTACTTC. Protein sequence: CASSVAGASYEQYF.

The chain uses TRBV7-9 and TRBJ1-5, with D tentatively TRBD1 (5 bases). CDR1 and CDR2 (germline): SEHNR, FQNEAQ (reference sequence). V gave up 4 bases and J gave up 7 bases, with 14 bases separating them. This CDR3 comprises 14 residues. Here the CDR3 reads CASSSGGRDQPQHF. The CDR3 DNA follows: TGTGCCAGCAGCTCGGGGGGGAGAGACCAGCCCCAGCATTTT. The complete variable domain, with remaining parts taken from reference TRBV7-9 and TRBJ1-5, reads DTGVSQNPRHKITKRGQNVTFRCDPISEHNRLYWYRQTLGQGPEFLTYFQNEAQLEKSRLLSDRFSAERPKGSFSTLEIQRTEQGDSAMYLCASSSGGRDQPQHFGDGTRLSIL.

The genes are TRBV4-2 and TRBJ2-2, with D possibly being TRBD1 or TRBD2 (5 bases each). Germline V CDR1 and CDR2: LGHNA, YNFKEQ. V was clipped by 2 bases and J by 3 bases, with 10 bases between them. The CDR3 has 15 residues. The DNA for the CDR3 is TGTGCCAGCAGCCAACCGGGACGGCACACCGGGGAGCTGTTTTTT. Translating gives CASSQPGRHTGELFF.

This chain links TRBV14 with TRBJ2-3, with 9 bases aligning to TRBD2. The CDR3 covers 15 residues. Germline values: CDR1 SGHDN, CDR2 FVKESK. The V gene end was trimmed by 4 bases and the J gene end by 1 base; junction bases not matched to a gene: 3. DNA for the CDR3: TGTGCCAGCAGCCCCGGACTAGCGCGCACAGATACGCAGTATTTT. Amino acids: CASSPGLARTDTQYF.

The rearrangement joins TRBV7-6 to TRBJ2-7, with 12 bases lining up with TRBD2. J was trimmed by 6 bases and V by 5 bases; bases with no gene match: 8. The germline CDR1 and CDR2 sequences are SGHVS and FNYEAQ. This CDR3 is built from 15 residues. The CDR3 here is CASSPRLAGVSEQYF. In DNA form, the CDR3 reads TGTGCCAGCAGCCCCCGACTAGCGGGAGTGAGCGAGCAGTACTTC.